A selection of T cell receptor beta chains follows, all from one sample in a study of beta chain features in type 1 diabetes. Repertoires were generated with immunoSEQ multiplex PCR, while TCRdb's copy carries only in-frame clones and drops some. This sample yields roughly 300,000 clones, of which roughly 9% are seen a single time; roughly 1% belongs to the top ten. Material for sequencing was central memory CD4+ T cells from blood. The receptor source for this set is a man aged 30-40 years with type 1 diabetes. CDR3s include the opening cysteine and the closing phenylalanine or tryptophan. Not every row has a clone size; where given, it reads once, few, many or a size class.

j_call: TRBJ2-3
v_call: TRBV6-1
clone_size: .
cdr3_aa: CAKTRQDKWYF

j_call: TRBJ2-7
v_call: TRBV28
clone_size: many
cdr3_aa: CASSSRTSGSYEQYF

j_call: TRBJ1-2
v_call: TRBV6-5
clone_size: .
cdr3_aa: CASNNEGGYTF

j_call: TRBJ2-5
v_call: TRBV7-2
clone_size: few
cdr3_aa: CASSLAQETQYF

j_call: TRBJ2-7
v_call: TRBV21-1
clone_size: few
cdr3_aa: CASSKAAAGAVNGYEQYF

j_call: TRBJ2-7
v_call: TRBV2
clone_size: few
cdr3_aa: CARTQGAAYEQYF

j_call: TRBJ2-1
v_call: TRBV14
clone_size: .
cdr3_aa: CASSQDWEIDDNEQFF

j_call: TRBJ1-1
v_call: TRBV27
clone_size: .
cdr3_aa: CASSPYKPPEAFF

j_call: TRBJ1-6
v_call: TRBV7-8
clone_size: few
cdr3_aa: CASSLAFSLGNSPLHF

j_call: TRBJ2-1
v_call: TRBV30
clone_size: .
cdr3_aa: CAWSGQGNEQFF

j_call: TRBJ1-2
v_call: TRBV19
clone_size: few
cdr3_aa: CASSPLGGDGYTF

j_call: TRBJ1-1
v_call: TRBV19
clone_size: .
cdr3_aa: CAASRPVDTEAFF

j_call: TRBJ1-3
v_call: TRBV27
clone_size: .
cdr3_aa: CASSLQGRSSGNTIYF

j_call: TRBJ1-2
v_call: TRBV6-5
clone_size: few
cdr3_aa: CASRFGPHYGYTF

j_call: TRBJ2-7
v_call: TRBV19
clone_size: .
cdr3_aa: CASSRDRNYEQYF

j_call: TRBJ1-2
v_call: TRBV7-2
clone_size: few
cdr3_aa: CASSLVSGHGYTF

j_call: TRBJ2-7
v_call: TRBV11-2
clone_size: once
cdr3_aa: CASSPSGGLSYEQYF

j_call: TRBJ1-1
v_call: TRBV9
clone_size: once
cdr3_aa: CASSVVGGNTEAFF

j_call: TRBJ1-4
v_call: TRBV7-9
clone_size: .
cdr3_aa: CASSPAGGEKLFF

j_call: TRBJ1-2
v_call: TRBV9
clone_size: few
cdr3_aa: CASSSGSGQLNYGYTF

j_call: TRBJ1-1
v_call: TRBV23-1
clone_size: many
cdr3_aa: CASSHHSPEAFF

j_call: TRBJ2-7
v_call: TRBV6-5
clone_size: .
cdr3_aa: CASSYSVGSYEQYF

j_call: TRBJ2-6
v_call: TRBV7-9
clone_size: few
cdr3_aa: CASNPTGRSGANVLTF

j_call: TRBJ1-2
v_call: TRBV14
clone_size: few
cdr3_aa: CASSPHQNYGYTF

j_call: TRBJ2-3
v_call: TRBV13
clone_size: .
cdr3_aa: CASSHRGTSGPDTQYF

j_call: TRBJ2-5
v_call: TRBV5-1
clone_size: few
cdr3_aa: CASSPQGGQETQYF

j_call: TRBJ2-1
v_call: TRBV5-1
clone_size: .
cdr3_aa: CASSSGGSSYNEQFF

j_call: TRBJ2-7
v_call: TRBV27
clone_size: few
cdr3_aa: CASSHTGSSSYEQYF

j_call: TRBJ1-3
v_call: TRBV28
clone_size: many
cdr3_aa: CASADSSGNTIYF

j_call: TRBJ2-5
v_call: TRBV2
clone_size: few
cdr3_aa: CASSDRVDQETQYF

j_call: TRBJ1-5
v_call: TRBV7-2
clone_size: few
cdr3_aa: CASSPGGGNQPQHF

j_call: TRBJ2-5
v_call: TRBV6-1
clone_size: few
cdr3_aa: CASSEWGQAGQETQYF

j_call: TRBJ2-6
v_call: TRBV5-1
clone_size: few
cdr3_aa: CASSLDPVRQGSGANVLTF

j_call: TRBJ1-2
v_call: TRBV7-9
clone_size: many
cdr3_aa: CASSSAGQGVNYGYTF

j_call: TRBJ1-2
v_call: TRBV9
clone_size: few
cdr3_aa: CASSSQADGYTF

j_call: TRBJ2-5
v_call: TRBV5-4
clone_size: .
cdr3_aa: CASSLEIDRATQYF

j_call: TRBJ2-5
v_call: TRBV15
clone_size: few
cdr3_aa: CATSRDLLSQGLGETQYF

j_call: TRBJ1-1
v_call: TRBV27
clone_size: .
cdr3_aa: CASSFKENTEAFF

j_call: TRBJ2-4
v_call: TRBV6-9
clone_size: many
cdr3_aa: CASSYHRPAKNIQYF

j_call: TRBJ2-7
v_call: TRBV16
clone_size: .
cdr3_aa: CASSQLNEQYF

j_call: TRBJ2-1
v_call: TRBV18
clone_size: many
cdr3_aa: CASSATLNEQFF

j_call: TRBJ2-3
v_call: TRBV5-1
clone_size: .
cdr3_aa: CASSLRGPDTQYF

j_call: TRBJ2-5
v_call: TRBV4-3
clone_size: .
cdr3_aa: CASSQEASGGTQYF

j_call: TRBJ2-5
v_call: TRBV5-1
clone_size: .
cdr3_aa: CASSQTGGLQETQYF

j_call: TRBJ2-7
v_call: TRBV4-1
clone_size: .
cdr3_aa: CASSQDSGPLRYEQYF

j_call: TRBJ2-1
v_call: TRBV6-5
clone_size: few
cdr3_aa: CASSAGGPNNEQFF

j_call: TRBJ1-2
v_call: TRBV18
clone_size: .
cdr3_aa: CASSPAGAEFYGYTF

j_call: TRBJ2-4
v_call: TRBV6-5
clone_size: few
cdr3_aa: CASKGTGGNIQYF

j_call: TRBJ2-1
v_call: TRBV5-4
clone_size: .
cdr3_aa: CASSPSGVSYNEQFF

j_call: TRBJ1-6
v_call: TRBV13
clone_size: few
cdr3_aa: CASNRAGYNSPLHF

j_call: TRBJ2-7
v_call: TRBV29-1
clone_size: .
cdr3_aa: CSVLGSGNSYEQYF

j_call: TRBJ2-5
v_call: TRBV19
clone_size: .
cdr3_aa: CASSFGRDGTQYF

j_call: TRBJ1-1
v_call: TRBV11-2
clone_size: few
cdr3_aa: CASSRGQNIMNTEAFF

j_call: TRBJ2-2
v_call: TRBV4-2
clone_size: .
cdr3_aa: CASSPGQLSNTGELFF

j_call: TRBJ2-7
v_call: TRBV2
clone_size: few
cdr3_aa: CASTWTLTSYEQYF

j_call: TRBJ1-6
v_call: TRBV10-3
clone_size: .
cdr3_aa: CAISGGQNSPLHF

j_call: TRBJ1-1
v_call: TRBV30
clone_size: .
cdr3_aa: CAWEIMGNTEAFF

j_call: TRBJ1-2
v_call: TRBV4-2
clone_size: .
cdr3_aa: CASSQDKGYGYTF

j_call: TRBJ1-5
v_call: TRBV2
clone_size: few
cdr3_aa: CASSQGLRNQPQHF

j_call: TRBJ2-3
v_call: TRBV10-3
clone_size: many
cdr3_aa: CAIGGSADTQYF